This T cell receptor beta chain was captured by sequencing in a study of T cells in Graves' hyperthyroidism and ophthalmopathy. Study-level points and caveats: Onset of ophthalmopathy came a median approximately 6.5 months after the model predicted it. Most expanded thyroid clonotypes above 0.001 recurred in blood.

Clinical symptoms, serum thyroxine, TRAb, thyroid ultrasound and orbital computed tomography established diagnosis. Looked up from germline, CDR1 is SGHTA and CDR2 is FQGNSA. The CDR3 extends over 14 amino acids. With 2 bases clipped from V and 3 bases from J, the junction kept 3 bases outside the gene matches. This clonotype was seen many times. The antigen is not known. RNA transcripts were the template for amplifying TCR beta CDR3 regions. The study used the HTBI primer set for a first-round RT-PCR of the TCR CDR3. One entry per CDR3 protein, called by TCRdb with MiXCR from the multiplex PCR reads. The data contain about 420,000 distinct CDR3 sequences, about 13% of them singletons.

The J gene is TRBJ2-5, the V gene TRBV7-2; 7 bases fit TRBD1. Sample: blood. This receptor was obtained from a woman between 18 and 30 years old with Graves' hyperthyroidism. CDR3 DNA: TGTGCCAGCAGCTTACTGGGACAGAAAGAGACCCAGTACTTC. Translation gives CASSLLGQKETQYF.